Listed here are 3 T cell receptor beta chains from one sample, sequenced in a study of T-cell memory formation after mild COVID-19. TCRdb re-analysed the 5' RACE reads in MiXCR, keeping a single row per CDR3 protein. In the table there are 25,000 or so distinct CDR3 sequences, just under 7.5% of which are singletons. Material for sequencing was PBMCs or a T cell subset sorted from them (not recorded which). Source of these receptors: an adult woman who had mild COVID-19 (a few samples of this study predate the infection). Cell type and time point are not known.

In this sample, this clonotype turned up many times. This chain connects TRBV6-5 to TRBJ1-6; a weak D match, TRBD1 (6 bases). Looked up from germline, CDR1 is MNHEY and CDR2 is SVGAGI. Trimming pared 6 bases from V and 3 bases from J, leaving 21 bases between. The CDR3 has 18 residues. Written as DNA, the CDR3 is TGTGCCAGCAGCCCAACCACAACAGGGTGGGGCTATAATTCACCCCTCCACTTT. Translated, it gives CASSPTTTGWGYNSPLHF.

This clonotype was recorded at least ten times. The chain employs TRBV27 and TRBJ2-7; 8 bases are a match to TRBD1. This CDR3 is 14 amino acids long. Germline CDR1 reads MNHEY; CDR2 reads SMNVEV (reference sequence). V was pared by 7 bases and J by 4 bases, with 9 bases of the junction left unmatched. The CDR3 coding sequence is TGTGCCAGCATCGGACAGGGATTCCCTTACGAGCAGTACTTC. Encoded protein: CASIGQGFPYEQYF.

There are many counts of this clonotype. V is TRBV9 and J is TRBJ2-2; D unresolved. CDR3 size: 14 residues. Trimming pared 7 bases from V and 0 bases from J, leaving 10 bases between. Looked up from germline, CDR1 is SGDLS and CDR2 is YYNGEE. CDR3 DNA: TGTGCCAGCGCAAGTAACGCGAACACCGGGGAGCTGTTTTTT. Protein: CASASNANTGELFF.